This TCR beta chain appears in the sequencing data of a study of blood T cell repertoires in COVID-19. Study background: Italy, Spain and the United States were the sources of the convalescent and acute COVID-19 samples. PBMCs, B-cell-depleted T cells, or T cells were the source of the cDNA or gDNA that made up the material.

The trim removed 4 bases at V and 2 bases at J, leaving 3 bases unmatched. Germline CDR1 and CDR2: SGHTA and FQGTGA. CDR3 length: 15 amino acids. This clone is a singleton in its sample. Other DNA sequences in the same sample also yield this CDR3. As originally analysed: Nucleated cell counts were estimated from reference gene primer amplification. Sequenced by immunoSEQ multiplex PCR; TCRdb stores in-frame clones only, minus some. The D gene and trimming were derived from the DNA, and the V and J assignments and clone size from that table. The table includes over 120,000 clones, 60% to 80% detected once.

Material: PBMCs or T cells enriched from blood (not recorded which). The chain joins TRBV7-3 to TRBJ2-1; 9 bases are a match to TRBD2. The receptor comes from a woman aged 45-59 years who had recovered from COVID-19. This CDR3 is CASSSLAGTYNEQFF. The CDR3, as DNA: TGTGCCAGCAGCTCCCTAGCGGGGACCTACAATGAGCAGTTCTTC.